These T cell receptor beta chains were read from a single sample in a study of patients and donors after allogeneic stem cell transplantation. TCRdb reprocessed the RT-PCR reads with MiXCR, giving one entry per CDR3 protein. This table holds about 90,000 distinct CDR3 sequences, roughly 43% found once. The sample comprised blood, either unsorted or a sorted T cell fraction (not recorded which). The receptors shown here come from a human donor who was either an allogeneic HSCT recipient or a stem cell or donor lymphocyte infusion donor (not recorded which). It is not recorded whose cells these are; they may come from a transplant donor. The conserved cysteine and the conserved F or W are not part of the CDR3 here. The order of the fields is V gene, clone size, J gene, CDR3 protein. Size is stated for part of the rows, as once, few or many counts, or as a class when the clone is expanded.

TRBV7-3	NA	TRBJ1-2	ASSKTGNFGYT
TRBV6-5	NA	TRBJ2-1	ASSLQGNNEQF
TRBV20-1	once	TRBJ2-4	SGSGAPAKNIQY
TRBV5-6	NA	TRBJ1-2	ASSWRETIGTYGYT
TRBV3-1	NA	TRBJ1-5	ASSQGTGPNQPQH
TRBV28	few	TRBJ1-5	ASSFRRVDRPQH
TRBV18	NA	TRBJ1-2	ASSPETGYQGYT
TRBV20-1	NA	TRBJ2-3	SALQGDTQY
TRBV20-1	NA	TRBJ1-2	SAETGPNYGYT
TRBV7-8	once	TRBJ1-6	ASSSQSADSYNSPLH
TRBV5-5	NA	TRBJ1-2	ASSNRGFGYT
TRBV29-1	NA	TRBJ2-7	SPVEDRGYEQY
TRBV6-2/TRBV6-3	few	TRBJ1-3	ASSVPAEGNTIY
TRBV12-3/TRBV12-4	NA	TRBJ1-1	ASSPQEGRYTEAF
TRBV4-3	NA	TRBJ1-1	ASSQVGQGEVTEAF
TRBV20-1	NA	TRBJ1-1	SARFTGMNTEAF
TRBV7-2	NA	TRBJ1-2	ASSLVQGTAHNYGYT
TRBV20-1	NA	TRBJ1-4	SARPDRGRREKLF
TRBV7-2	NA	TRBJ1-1	ASSRGTVNTEAF
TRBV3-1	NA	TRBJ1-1	ASSRPGGWVGTEAF
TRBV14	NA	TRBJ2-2	ASSQDRRQGTTGELF
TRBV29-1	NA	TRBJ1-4	SAITRGNEKLF